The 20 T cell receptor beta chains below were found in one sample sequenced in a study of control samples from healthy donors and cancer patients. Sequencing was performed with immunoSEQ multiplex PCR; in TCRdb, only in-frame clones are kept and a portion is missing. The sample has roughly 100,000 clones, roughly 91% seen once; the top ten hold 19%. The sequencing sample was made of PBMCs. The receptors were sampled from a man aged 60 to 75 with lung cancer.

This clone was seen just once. The DNA of the CDR3 is TGTGCCAGCAGCCCGAGGGGACAGGGTCCATCACCCCTCCACTTT. Protein sequence: CASSPRGQGPSPLHF. The chain carries TRBV3-1 (or the pseudogene TRBV3-2) and TRBJ1-6, with TRBD1 identical over 9 bases. V shed 4 bases, J shed 10 bases, and the junction held 8 bases outside the gene matches. The CDR3 runs 15 residues. Germline V gene data show CDR1 as LGHDT and CDR2 as YNNKEL (reference sequence).

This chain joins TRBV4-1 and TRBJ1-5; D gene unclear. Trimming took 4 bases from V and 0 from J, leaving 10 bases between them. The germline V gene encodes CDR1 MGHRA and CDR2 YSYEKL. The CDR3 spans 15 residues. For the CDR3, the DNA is TGCGCCAGCAGCCGCGATTGGGATAGCAATCAGCCCCAGCATTTT. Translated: CASSRDWDSNQPQHF.

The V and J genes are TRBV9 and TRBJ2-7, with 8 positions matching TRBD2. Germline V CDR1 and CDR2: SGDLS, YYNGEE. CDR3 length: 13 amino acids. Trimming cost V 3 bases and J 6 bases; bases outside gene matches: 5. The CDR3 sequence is CASSEGTRGEQYF. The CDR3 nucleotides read TGTGCCAGCAGCGAAGGGACTAGAGGCGAGCAGTACTTC.

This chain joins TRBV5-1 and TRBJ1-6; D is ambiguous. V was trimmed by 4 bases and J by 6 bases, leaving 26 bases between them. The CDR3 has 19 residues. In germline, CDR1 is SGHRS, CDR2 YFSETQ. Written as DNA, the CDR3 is TGCGCCAGCAGCCTGGCGCGGCTCCCTCCTGTGGTCGGTAATTCACCCCTCCACTTT. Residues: CASSLARLPPVVGNSPLHF.

CDR3 nucleotide sequence: TGTGCCACCAGTGATTGGACTAGCGGTGAAGAGACCCAGTACTTC. It yields the protein CATSDWTSGEETQYF. The rearrangement joins TRBV24-1 to TRBJ2-5, with 10 bases aligning to TRBD2. The germline CDR1 and CDR2 sequences are KGHDR and SFDVKD. Losses at the gene ends were 2 bases for V and 3 bases for J; bases not matched to a gene: 2. The CDR3 consists of 15 residues.

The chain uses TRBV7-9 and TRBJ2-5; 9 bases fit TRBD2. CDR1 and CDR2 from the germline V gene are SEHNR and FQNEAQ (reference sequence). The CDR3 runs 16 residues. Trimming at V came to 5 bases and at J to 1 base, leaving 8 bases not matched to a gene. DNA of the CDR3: TGTGCCAGCAGCCCCAGACTAGCGGAACCCCAAGAGACCCAGTACTTC. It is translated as CASSPRLAEPQETQYF.

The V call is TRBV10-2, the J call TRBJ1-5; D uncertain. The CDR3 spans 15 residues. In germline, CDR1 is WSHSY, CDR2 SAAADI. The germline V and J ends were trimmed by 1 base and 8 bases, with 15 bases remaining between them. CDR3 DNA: TGCGCCAGCAGTGAGTGGACTAACCCCCCCGAGCCCCAGCATTTT. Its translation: CASSEWTNPPEPQHF.

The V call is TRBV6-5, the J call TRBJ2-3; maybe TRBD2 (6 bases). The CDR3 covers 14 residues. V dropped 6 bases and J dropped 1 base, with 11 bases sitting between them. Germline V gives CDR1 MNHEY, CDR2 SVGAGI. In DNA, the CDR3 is TGTGCCAGCAGAGAGTCTAGCGGCACAGATACGCAGTATTTT. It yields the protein CASRESSGTDTQYF.

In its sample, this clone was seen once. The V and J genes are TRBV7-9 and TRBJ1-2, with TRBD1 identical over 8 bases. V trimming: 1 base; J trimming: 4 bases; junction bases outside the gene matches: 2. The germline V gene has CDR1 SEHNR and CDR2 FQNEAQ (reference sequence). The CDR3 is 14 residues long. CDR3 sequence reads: CASSLEDRGYGYTF. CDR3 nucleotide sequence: TGTGCCAGCAGCTTAGAAGACAGGGGCTATGGCTACACCTTC.

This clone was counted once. The CDR3 here is CASSPRGQQYEQYV. CDR3 nucleotide sequence: TGTGCCAGCTCACCTCGTGGACAGCAGTACGAGCAGTACGTC. The gene calls are TRBV18 and TRBJ2-7; a weak D match, TRBD1 (6 bases). The germline CDR1 and CDR2 sequences are KGHSH and LQKENI. The CDR3 has 14 residues. V lost 3 bases, J lost 4 bases, and 13 bases lay in between.

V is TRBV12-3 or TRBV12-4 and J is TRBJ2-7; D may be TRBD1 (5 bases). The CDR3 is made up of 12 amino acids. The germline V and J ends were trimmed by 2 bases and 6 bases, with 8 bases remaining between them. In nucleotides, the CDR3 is TGTGCCAGCAGTTTATTAGGGGTCGAGCAGTACTTC. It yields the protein CASSLLGVEQYF.

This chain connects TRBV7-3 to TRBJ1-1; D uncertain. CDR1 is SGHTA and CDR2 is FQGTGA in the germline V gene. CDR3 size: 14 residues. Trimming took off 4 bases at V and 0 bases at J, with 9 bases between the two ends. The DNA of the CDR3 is TGTGCCAGCAGCTCGGGCGGGGTGAACACTGAAGCTTTCTTT. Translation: CASSSGGVNTEAFF.

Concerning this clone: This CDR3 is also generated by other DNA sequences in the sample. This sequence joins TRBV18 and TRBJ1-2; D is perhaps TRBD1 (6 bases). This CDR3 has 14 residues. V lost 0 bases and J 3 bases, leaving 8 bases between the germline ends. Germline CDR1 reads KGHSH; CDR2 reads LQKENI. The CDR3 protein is CASSPPQGYYGYTF. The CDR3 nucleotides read TGTGCCAGCTCACCACCGCAGGGGTACTATGGCTACACCTTC. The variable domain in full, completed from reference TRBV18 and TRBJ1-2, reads NAGVMQNPRHLVRRRGQEARLRCSPMKGHSHVYWYRQLPEEGLKFMVYLQKENIIDESGMPKERFSAEFPKEGPSILRIQQVVRGDSAAYFCASSPPQGYYGYTFGSGTRLTVV.

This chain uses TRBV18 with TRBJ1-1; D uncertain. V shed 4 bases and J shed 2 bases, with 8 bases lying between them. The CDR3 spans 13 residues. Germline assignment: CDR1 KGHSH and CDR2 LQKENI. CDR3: CASSQNPNTEAFF. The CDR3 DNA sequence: TGTGCCAGCTCACAGAACCCCAACACTGAAGCTTTCTTT.

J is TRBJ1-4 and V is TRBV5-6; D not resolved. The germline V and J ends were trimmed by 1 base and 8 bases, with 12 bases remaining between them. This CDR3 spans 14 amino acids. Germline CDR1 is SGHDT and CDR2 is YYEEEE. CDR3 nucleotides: TGTGCCAGCAGCTTGCTCCCCTCTGGGGAAAAACTGTTTTTT. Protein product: CASSLLPSGEKLFF.

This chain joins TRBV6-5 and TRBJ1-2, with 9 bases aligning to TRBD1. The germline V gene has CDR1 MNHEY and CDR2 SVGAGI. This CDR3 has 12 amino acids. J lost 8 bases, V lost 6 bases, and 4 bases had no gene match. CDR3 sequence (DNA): TGTGCCAGCAGACGGACAGGGGACGGCTACACCTTC. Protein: CASRRTGDGYTF.

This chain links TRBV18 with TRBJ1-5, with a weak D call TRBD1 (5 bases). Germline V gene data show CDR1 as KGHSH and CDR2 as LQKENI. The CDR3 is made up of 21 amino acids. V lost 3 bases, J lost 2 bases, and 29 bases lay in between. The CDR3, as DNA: TGTGCCAGCTCACCGCTCCCGGGCTGGGGACTCACCCAAGACGGCAATCAGCCCCAGCATTTT. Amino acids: CASSPLPGWGLTQDGNQPQHF.

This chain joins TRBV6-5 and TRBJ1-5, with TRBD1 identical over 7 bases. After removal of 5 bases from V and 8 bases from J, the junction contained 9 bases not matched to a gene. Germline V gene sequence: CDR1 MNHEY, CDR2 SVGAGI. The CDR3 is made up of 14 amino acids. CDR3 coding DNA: TGTGCCAGCAGTCCGACAGGGCCGGAAAAGCCCCAGCATTTT. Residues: CASSPTGPEKPQHF.

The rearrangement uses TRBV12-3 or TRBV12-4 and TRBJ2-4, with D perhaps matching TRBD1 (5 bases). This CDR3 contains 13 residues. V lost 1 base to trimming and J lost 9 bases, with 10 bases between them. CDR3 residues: CASSLGQGGIQYF. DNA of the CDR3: TGTGCCAGCAGTTTAGGCCAGGGTGGCATTCAGTACTTC.

CDR3 coding DNA: TGTGCCAGCTTGGCCGGACCCCTCTCCAATGAGCAGTTCTTC. It yields the protein CASLAGPLSNEQFF. This sequence joins TRBV19 and TRBJ2-1; D is uncertain. Per germline, CDR1 LNHDA and CDR2 SQIVND (reference sequence). V lost 9 bases and J 6 bases, leaving 18 bases between the germline ends. The CDR3 runs 14 residues.